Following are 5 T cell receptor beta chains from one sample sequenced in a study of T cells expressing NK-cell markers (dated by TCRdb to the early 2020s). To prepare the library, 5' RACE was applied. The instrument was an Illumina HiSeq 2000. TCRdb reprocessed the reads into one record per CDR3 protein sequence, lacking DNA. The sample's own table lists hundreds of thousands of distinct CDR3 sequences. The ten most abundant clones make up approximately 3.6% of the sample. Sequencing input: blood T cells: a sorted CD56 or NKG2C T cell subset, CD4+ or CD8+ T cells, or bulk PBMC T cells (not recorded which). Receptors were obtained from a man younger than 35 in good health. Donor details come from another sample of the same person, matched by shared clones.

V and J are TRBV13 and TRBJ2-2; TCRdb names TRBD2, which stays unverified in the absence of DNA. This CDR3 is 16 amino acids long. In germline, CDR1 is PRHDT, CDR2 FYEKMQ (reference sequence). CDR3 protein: CASSAGLAGVNGELFF.

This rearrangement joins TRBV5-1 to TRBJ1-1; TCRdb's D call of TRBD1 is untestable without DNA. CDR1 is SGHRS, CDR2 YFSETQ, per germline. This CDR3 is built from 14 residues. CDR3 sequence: CASSLAVDPRKAFF.

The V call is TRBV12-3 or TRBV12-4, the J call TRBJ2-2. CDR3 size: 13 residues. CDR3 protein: CASSSTPTGELFF.

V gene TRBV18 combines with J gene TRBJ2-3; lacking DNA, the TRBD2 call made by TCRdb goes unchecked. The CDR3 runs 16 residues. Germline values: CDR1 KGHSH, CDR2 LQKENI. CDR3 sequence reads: CASSPKRTSATDTQYF.

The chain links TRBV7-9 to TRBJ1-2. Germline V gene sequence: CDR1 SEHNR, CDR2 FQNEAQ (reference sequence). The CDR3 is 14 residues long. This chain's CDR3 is CASSLDQWHYGYTF.